This TCR beta chain was profiled in a study of shared clonotypes between healthy human individuals. Across the study: Each donor had three CD4 naive, three CD4 memory, two CD8 naive and one CD8 memory plate.

A note on this clone: Antigen specificity is unknown.

Measured with immunoSEQ multiplex PCR; TCRdb has only the in-frame clones, and not every one. This sample carries about 2.1 million clones, about 93% of them seen once, and the ten largest clones take about 1.5%. General study findings and limits: Larger estimated richness was generally recorded for naive subsets relative to memory subsets. Owing to a small donor count, the genetic and exposure-history diversity represented was limited. Incompleteness in sorted-subset sequencing, despite large depth, was shown by rarefaction.

Trimming removed 7 bases from V and 0 bases from J, with 16 bases in between. The CDR3 totals 15 residues. Germline loops: CDR1 MNHNS, CDR2 SASEGT. Naive-designated CD8 cells lacked CD45RO, were positively enriched for CCR7, and omitted terminally differentiated effector memory CD45RA+ cells. The sample comprised naive CD8+ T cells from PBMCs. The V call is TRBV6-1, the J call TRBJ2-7; D is unclear. This sequence originates from a man aged 18 to 30 in good health. Some clones in this sample may be carry-over from other donors' samples. The CDR3 coding sequence is TGTGCCAGCAATAAAGGGAATTCCCGCTCCTACGAGCAGTACTTC. This encodes CASNKGNSRSYEQYF.